This T cell receptor beta chain was sequenced in a study of T cells in Graves' hyperthyroidism and ophthalmopathy. Amplification yielded TCR beta CDR3 regions, with RNA transcripts as the source. HTBI primers were employed in a first-round RT-PCR of the TCR CDR3. TCRdb re-called the multiplex PCR reads through MiXCR, storing one row per CDR3 protein. Here the sample spans hundreds of thousands of distinct CDR3 sequences, more than 20% being singletons. Germline loops: CDR1 LGHDT, CDR2 YNNKEL (reference sequence). Trimming removed 6 bases from V and 3 bases from J, with 14 bases in between. CDR3 length: 14 residues. This clonotype was found many times.

The rearrangement joins TRBV3-1 to TRBJ2-5; weak D call: TRBD2 (5 bases). The sequenced sample consisted of blood. This clonotype originated in a man aged 45-60 years with Graves' hyperthyroidism. CDR3 sequence: CASSRSGSEETQYF. The DNA of the CDR3 is TGTGCCAGCAGTCGTTCGGGATCCGAAGAGACCCAGTACTTC.